The clone carrying this TCR beta chain has only a few counts. No antigen is known for it. This specimen belongs to a study of early T cells in non-severe SARS-CoV-2 infection. Study summary: With bulk RNA from unsorted whole blood as input, sequencing yielded unpaired chains. Study results and caveats: Private and CD4 specificities were missed by VDJdb matching, which favored anti-spike CD8 responses.

Unique molecular identifiers (one per individual cDNA molecule) were attached. TCRdb ran MiXCR on the 5' RACE reads and lists one entry per CDR3 protein. The sample has about 99,000 distinct CDR3 sequences, approximately 17% seen once. The CDR3 consists of 15 residues. Trimming shortened V by 4 bases and J by 7 bases, and 18 bases separated the two germline ends. CDR1 SGHRS and CDR2 YFSETQ come from the germline V gene. V is TRBV5-1 and J is TRBJ1-5; D gene uncertain. The sequence came from an adult who was a healthcare worker with PCR-confirmed SARS-CoV-2 infection or an uninfected control (not recorded which). The specimen sequenced was whole blood. The CDR3 loop is CASSLAGGVGQPQHF. The CDR3 DNA reads as TGCGCCAGCAGCCTTGCGGGAGGAGTTGGGCAGCCCCAGCATTTT.